A selection of T cell receptor beta chains follows, all from one sample in a study of T-cell reconstitution after alpha-beta-depleted transplantation in children. Each CDR3 protein is one row after TCRdb ran MiXCR on the PCR reads. The profile covers 600,000 to 800,000 distinct CDR3 sequences, with 10% to 15% appearing a single time and 0.79% taken by the ten largest. The source material was PBMCs, sampled before TCRalphabeta/CD19-depleted stem cell transplant. The receptors stem from a girl aged 2 to 10 with congenital amegakaryocytic thrombocytopenia, due to receive a stem cell transplant. Both conserved end residues are part of each CDR3. D genes are given only for firm matches. Not all rows give a size; the values are once, few, many and, for expanded clones, a class.

j_gene,v_gene,abundance,d_gene,CDR3nt,CDR3aa
TRBJ1-5,TRBV15,NA,NA,TGTGCCACCAGCACCAGGGACAAATTTCAGCCCCAGCATTTT,CATSTRDKFQPQHF
TRBJ2-3,TRBV20-1,NA,TRBD2,TGCAGTGCTAGAGCCCCAGCGGGGCCGGATACGCAGTATTTT,CSARAPAGPDTQYF
TRBJ2-1,TRBV29-1,many,TRBD2,TGCAGCGTTGAAAGAAGCGGGAGTACGGATGAGCAGTTCTTC,CSVERSGSTDEQFF
TRBJ2-5,TRBV10-3,few,TRBD1,TGTGCCATCAGTGGACAGGGGGAGACCCAGTACTTC,CAISGQGETQYF
TRBJ2-2,TRBV7-8,NA,NA,TGTGCCAGCAGCCCCCAGGGGCTAGCGGCATACACCGGGGAGCTGTTTTTT,CASSPQGLAAYTGELFF
TRBJ2-5,TRBV20-1,NA,NA,TGCAGTGCACTAAAGGCCGGGGCGGACCAAGAGACCCAGTACTTC,CSALKAGADQETQYF
TRBJ2-1,TRBV29-1,NA,TRBD2,TGCAGCGGGAGGACTAGCGGGGAGGGCTATGAGCAGTTCTTC,CSGRTSGEGYEQFF
TRBJ2-1,TRBV29-1,many,TRBD1,TGCAGCGTTGGACCCTCCTCGGACAGGTACAATGAGCAGTTCTTC,CSVGPSSDRYNEQFF
TRBJ1-1,TRBV7-3,many,TRBD1,TGTGCCAGCAGCTTAACAGGGGGCGCTGAAGCTTTCTTT,CASSLTGGAEAFF
TRBJ2-3,TRBV20-1,NA,NA,TGCAGTGCTAGCCTCGGTCCGGGGGGCGCGGATACGCAGTATTTT,CSASLGPGGADTQYF
TRBJ1-2,TRBV19,many,NA,TGTGCCAGTAGGGACAGCTATGGCTACACCTTC,CASRDSYGYTF
TRBJ2-1,TRBV4-1,NA,NA,TGCGCCAGCAGCGGGACTCTCTACAATGAGCAGTTCTTC,CASSGTLYNEQFF
TRBJ2-3,TRBV20-1,many,NA,TGCAGTGCTAGTGTTCCGGGAGCGGTGGATACGCAGTATTTT,CSASVPGAVDTQYF
TRBJ2-1,TRBV12-3/TRBV12-4,many,NA,TGTGCCAGCAAACCCGGGACAAATTACAATGAGCAGTTCTTC,CASKPGTNYNEQFF
TRBJ2-1,TRBV5-1,many,NA,TGCGCCAGCAGCTTGAGGAATCTAGAGGGGGTATACAATGAGCAGTTCTTC,CASSLRNLEGVYNEQFF
TRBJ2-1,TRBV5-1,many,TRBD2,TGCGCCAGCAGCTTGGCCGGGACTAGCGGGAGAAATGAGCAGTTCTTC,CASSLAGTSGRNEQFF
TRBJ2-6,TRBV6-5,few,NA,TGTGCCAGCAGTTACTCGAGGGCCAGAGGGGCCAACGTCCTGACTTTC,CASSYSRARGANVLTF
TRBJ2-3,TRBV20-1,many,NA,TGCAGTGCTCCAGAGGGACCTGGGGATACGCAGTATTTT,CSAPEGPGDTQYF
TRBJ2-1,TRBV5-1,many,TRBD2,TGCGCCAGCAGGACTAGCGGGAACTCCTACAATGAGCAGTTCTTC,CASRTSGNSYNEQFF
TRBJ2-5,TRBV11-2,NA,TRBD1,TGTGCCAGCAGCCCGACGGGACAGGGGGTTTCGAAGACCCAGTACTTC,CASSPTGQGVSKTQYF
TRBJ1-1,TRBV20-1,many,NA,TGCAGTGGGCATAGGGGCGGTGAAGCTTTCTTT,CSGHRGGEAFF
TRBJ2-4,TRBV29-1,few,NA,TGCAGCGTTATCCAACCTTGGGGGGACATTCAGTACTTC,CSVIQPWGDIQYF
TRBJ2-1,TRBV5-1,many,TRBD2,TGTGCCAGCAGTCCGGGACTAGCGGACAATGAGCAGTTCTTC,CASSPGLADNEQFF
TRBJ2-7,TRBV5-1,many,TRBD2,TGCGCCAGCAGCTTGGGGGACTACCCCTACGAGCAGTACTTC,CASSLGDYPYEQYF
TRBJ1-6,TRBV12-3/TRBV12-4,many,NA,TGTGCCAGCAGAGCCCAGGGGCAAAATAATTCACCCCTCCACTTT,CASRAQGQNNSPLHF
TRBJ2-5,TRBV5-1,NA,TRBD1,TGCGCCAGCAGCTCCCCTCGGGACAGGGTCCAAGAGACCCAGTACTTC,CASSSPRDRVQETQYF
TRBJ1-1,TRBV5-1,few,NA,TGCGCCAGCAGCTTGTACCGAGGAGGGGCTTCAGGTATGAACACTGAAGCTTTCTTT,CASSLYRGGASGMNTEAFF
TRBJ2-1,TRBV28,NA,NA,TGTGCCAGCTCTGGAGACCACTACAATGAGCAGTTCTTC,CASSGDHYNEQFF
TRBJ2-7,TRBV12-3/TRBV12-4,few,TRBD1,TGTGCCAGCATACCCGGGGGACAGGGAGTCCACGAGCAGTACTTC,CASIPGGQGVHEQYF
TRBJ1-1,TRBV29-1,NA,NA,TGCAGCGTCACAAGTTGGCAGGCCCTTGAAGCTTTCTTT,CSVTSWQALEAFF
TRBJ2-2,TRBV27,many,NA,TGTGCCAGCAGCACTACACGAAACACCGGGGAGCTGTTTTTT,CASSTTRNTGELFF
TRBJ2-2,TRBV5-6,NA,TRBD2,TGTGCCAGCCTCAGGGCTAGCGGGCCCACCGGGGAGCTGTTTTTT,CASLRASGPTGELFF
TRBJ2-7,TRBV29-1,NA,TRBD1,TGCAGCGTTGAAGATCCCCGGACAGGAACTTACGAGCAGTACTTC,CSVEDPRTGTYEQYF